These 11 T cell receptor beta chains came from one sample sequenced in a study of spatial heterogeneity in lung cancer. For these TCRs, the target antigens are not known. Time point given: sample taken at primary tumor resection. Study findings and constraints: The study found that expanded intratumoral alpha and beta TCR counts tracked tumor mutation counts.

TCRdb used MiXCR to reprocess the 5' RACE reads, holding one entry per CDR3 protein. The sample holds roughly 550 distinct CDR3 sequences; about three fifths are singletons and the top ten take roughly 13%. The input for sequencing was lung tumor tissue, taken at surgery. The receptors come from a male donor with early-stage non-small cell lung cancer.

This clonotype was seen a handful of times. Since it is a stray read in a library aimed at alpha chains, this beta chain has a size that is not meaningful. The genes are TRBV9 and TRBJ2-7; the D gene is possibly TRBD2 (6 bases). The CDR3 runs to 15 residues. Per germline, CDR1 SGDLS and CDR2 YYNGEE. V shed 4 bases and J shed 3 bases, with 17 bases lying between them. CDR3 bases: TGTGCCAGCAGCCCGCACCCGGGACTGAACTACGAGCAGTACTTC. Amino acids: CASSPHPGLNYEQYF.

This clonotype was found once. This beta chain is an off-target read within a library intended for alpha chains, so its frequency means little. The CDR3 nucleotides are TGTGCCAGCGCCCCAGACACGGCCAATCAGCCCCAGCATTTT. Translation: CASAPDTANQPQHF. The rearrangement joins TRBV2 to TRBJ1-5; D gene uncertain. Germline V gene sequence: CDR1 SNHLY, CDR2 FYNNEI. V dropped 8 bases and J dropped 3 bases, with 14 bases sitting between them. The length of the CDR3 is 14 residues.

Comments on this clonotype: Found in a library prepared for alpha chains, this beta chain is an off-target read, and its abundance has little meaning. The chain combines TRBV12-3 or TRBV12-4 with TRBJ1-6, with unresolved D. The CDR3 has 14 amino acids. The V gene lost 8 bases and the J gene lost 6 bases, with 14 bases spanning the gap. CDR3 sequence reads: CASGEGASNSPLHF. DNA for the CDR3: TGTGCCAGCGGCGAGGGTGCCAGTAATTCACCCCTCCACTTT.

On this clonotype itself: The library was built for alpha chains, so this beta chain is an off-target read and its size means little. For the CDR3, the DNA is TGCGCCAGCAGAGGCCTAGCGGAGAACACCGGGGAGCTGTTTTTT. Translation: CASRGLAENTGELFF. The genes are TRBV5-1 and TRBJ2-2; TRBD2 aligns across 7 bases. Germline CDR1 SGHRS, CDR2 YFSETQ. The CDR3 is made up of 15 amino acids. The V gene end was trimmed by 5 bases and the J gene end by 1 base; junction bases not matched to a gene: 5. Variable domain in full (rest from reference TRBV5-1 and TRBJ2-2): KAGVTQTPRYLIKTRGQQVTLSCSPISGHRSVSWYQQTPGQGLQFLFEYFSETQRNKGNFPGRFSGRQFSNSRSEMNVSTLELGDSALYLCASRGLAENTGELFFGEGSRLTVL.

Comments on this clonotype: This beta chain turned up in a library designed for alpha chains; as an off-target read, its abundance says little. The chain recombines TRBV10-3 with TRBJ2-3, with 7 positions matching TRBD1. Germline loops: CDR1 ENHRY, CDR2 SYGVKD. V dropped 4 bases and J dropped 6; count of bases not matched to a gene: 7. This CDR3 has 14 residues. As DNA, the CDR3 is TGTGCCATCAGTGGGGACAGTCAGGGGGATACGCAGTATTTT. Protein: CAISGDSQGDTQYF.

This clonotype was recorded a few times. The library was prepared for alpha chains; this beta chain is a stray read, so its frequency means little. The genes are TRBV5-1 and TRBJ1-1; D is undetermined. The CDR3 covers 13 residues. V was pared by 0 bases and J by 4 bases, with 7 bases between. Per germline, CDR1 SGHRS and CDR2 YFSETQ. CDR3 nucleotides: TGCGCCAGCAGCTTGGAGGTGGGCACTGAAGCTTTCTTT. Its translation is CASSLEVGTEAFF.

With regard to this clonotype: This beta chain is off target for a library built for alpha chains, so its abundance means little. The chain links TRBV27 to TRBJ2-7, with D perhaps matching TRBD1 (6 bases). Germline V gene data show CDR1 as MNHEY and CDR2 as SMNVEV (reference sequence). V was trimmed by 9 bases and J by 5 bases, leaving 20 bases between them. This CDR3 has 14 amino acids. CDR3 in amino acids: CASSAGGRFHEQYF. DNA of the CDR3: TGTGCCAGTTCAGCTGGGGGCCGGTTCCACGAGCAGTACTTC.

About this clonotype itself: In a library made to pick up alpha chains, this beta chain is a stray read with a size that means little. The V call is TRBV5-1, the J call TRBJ1-2, with D unresolved. From germline, CDR1 is SGHRS and CDR2 YFSETQ. This CDR3 spans 12 amino acids. Deletions cut 0 bases from V and 14 bases from J, with 14 bases between. DNA for the CDR3: TGCGCCAGCAGCTTGGATGGGGTCGTGTGGACCTTC. Translation gives CASSLDGVVWTF.

Only a few counts were recorded for this clonotype. As an off-target read in a library built for alpha chains, this beta chain has a frequency of little significance. V gene TRBV9 combines with J gene TRBJ1-4; weak D call: TRBD1 (5 bases). Trimming took 4 bases from V and 7 from J, leaving 8 bases between them. This CDR3 has 12 residues. Germline values: CDR1 SGDLS, CDR2 YYNGEE. The CDR3 coding sequence is TGTGCCAGCAGCCCGGGGGGTGAAAAACTGTTTTTT. Its translation is CASSPGGEKLFF.

Only a few counts were recorded for this clonotype. This beta chain slipped into a library made for alpha chains as a stray read, so its size is not meaningful. The chain links TRBV7-2 to TRBJ2-5; D possibly corresponds to TRBD1 (6 bases). The CDR3 spans 15 residues. CDR1 is SGHTA and CDR2 is FQGNSA in the germline V gene. With 7 bases removed from V and 4 bases from J, the gap between germline ends came to 19 bases. The CDR3 DNA sequence: TGTGCCAGCACCCCACAGGGTGGGATAGGAGAGACCCAGTACTTC. This translates into CASTPQGGIGETQYF.

This clonotype was seen more than once but under ten times. A library prepared for alpha chains yielded this beta chain as an off-target read; its size is of little meaning. The chain recombines TRBV7-9 with TRBJ1-4, with 9 bases that match TRBD1. CDR1 is SEHNR and CDR2 is FQNEAQ in the germline V gene (reference sequence). Trimming took 5 bases from V and 7 from J; bases not matched to a gene: 8. This CDR3 region has 15 residues. The CDR3, as DNA: TGTGCCAGCAGCCCGCGGACAGGGGAGGTTGAAAAACTGTTTTTT. It encodes CASSPRTGEVEKLFF.